These 23 T cell receptor beta chains came from one sample sequenced in a study of neoadjuvant nivolumab and ipilimumab in lung cancer (dated by TCRdb to 2020 to 2022). The method behind the library was the immunoSEQ multiplex PCR assay. What TCRdb holds here is the immuneACCESS table cut down to in-frame rearrangements. Part of the clones is not present; checked against another copy, under half of the missing clones reflect an unresolved V gene, and the others are unexplained. The sample table contains around 21,000 clones; only one count was recorded for 82% of them. The ten top clones hold roughly 23% of the sample. The time point label corresponds to: pretherapy, before neoadjuvant immune checkpoint inhibitors. This sample comprised peripheral blood, obtained before neoadjuvant nivolumab, alone or with ipilimumab. The source of these receptors is an adult with non-small cell lung cancer.

The chain recombines TRBV9 with TRBJ2-2; 8 nucleotides line up with TRBD2. J gave up 5 bases and V 3 bases, and 6 bases lay outside the gene matches. The CDR3 has 15 amino acids. CDR1 is SGDLS, CDR2 YYNGEE, per germline. CDR3 protein: CASSASGRGTGELFF. The CDR3 DNA sequence: TGTGCCAGCAGCGCCAGCGGGAGAGGAACCGGGGAGCTGTTTTTT.

The J gene is TRBJ2-2, the V gene TRBV5-1; possibly TRBD1 for D (6 bases). From germline, CDR1 is SGHRS and CDR2 YFSETQ. The V and J ends lost 3 bases and 6 bases respectively, with 15 bases between them. The CDR3 length is 15 residues. CDR3 loop: CASSSLPTGPGELFF. The CDR3 bases are TGCGCCAGCAGCTCCCTCCCGACAGGCCCCGGGGAGCTGTTTTTT.

This sequence joins TRBV18 and TRBJ2-2; D may be TRBD1 or TRBD2 (6 bases each). Trimming cost V 1 base and J 3 bases, with 12 bases left between them. The CDR3 totals 16 residues. CDR1 is KGHSH and CDR2 is LQKENI in the germline V gene. The DNA for the CDR3 is TGTGCCAGCTCACCACTCTCAGGGGAGGACACCGGGGAGCTGTTTTTT. Its protein is CASSPLSGEDTGELFF.

This clone was recorded once. This chain links TRBV7-9 with TRBJ2-5; 11 positions match TRBD2. CDR3 size: 16 residues. Trimming took 3 bases from V and 2 from J; bases not matched to a gene: 5. Germline-derived CDR1 and CDR2 are SEHNR and FQNEAQ (reference sequence). The CDR3 DNA reads TGTGCCAGCAGCTTCGCCGGGACTAGCGGTCAAGAGACCCAGTACTTC. It translates to CASSFAGTSGQETQYF.

DNA for the CDR3: TGTGCCAGCAGCTTAACTAGCGGAAGCCAAGAGACCCAGTACTTC. The encoded protein is CASSLTSGSQETQYF. The chain carries TRBV11-1 and TRBJ2-5; 8 nucleotides line up with TRBD2. The junction had 3 bases not matched to a gene; V was cut back by 2 bases and J by 1 base. The CDR3 is 15 residues long. Germline CDR1 SGHAT, CDR2 FQDESV (reference sequence).

The chain is built from TRBV29-1 and TRBJ1-1, with D possibly being TRBD1 (5 bases). The CDR3 totals 13 residues. The germline CDR1 and CDR2 sequences are SQVTM and ANQGSEA. V was trimmed by 5 bases and J by 1 base, leaving 11 bases between them. CDR3 region: CSVRTTGNTEAFF. The CDR3 nucleotides are TGCAGCGTTAGGACAACCGGGAACACTGAAGCTTTCTTT.

The V call is TRBV5-1, the J call TRBJ2-7, with 7 bases matching TRBD1. Germline-derived CDR1 and CDR2 are SGHRS and YFSETQ. With 1 base clipped from V and 2 bases from J, the junction kept 3 bases outside the gene matches. The CDR3 spans 14 residues. The DNA of the CDR3 is TGCGCCAGCAGCTTGACAGGGGACCCCTACGAGCAGTACTTC. As protein: CASSLTGDPYEQYF.

This rearrangement joins TRBV11-2 to TRBJ2-2; D uncertain. V gave up 0 bases and J gave up 7 bases, with 6 bases separating them. The germline V gene encodes CDR1 SGHAT and CDR2 FQNNGV. The CDR3 runs to 13 residues. The CDR3 DNA sequence: TGTGCCAGCAGCTTAGATGTGATCGGGGAGCTGTTTTTT. It is translated as CASSLDVIGELFF. Supplemented by reference TRBV11-2 and TRBJ2-2, the full variable domain reads EAGVAQSPRYKIIEKRQSVAFWCNPISGHATLYWYQQILGQGPKLLIQFQNNGVVDDSQLPKDRFSAERLKGVDSTLKIQPAKLEDSAVYLCASSLDVIGELFFGEGSRLTVL.

This clone appeared a few times. The rearrangement links TRBV11-2 to TRBJ2-5, with 13 positions matching TRBD2. The CDR3 sequence is 16 residues long. The germline gives CDR1 SGHAT, CDR2 FQNNGV. With 5 bases clipped from V and 1 base from J, the junction kept 4 bases outside the gene matches. In nucleotides, the CDR3 is TGTGCCAGCAGCGCTAGACTAGCGGGGGGCCAAGAGACCCAGTACTTC. This encodes CASSARLAGGQETQYF.

The rearrangement joins TRBV11-1 to TRBJ1-1; unclear D gene. The CDR3 has 14 amino acids. Germline V gives CDR1 SGHAT, CDR2 FQDESV (reference sequence). The germline V and J ends were trimmed by 5 bases and 4 bases, with 14 bases remaining between them. The chain's CDR3 is CASSPTRGGTEAFF. CDR3 coding DNA: TGTGCCAGCAGCCCTACCCGGGGAGGCACTGAAGCTTTCTTT. Using reference TRBV11-1 and TRBJ1-1 for the parts outside the CDR3, the full variable domain is EAEVAQSPRYKITEKSQAVAFWCDPISGHATLYWYRQILGQGPELLVQFQDESVVDDSQLPKDRFSAERLKGVDSTLKIQPAELGDSAMYLCASSPTRGGTEAFFGQGTRLTVV.

V gene TRBV27 combines with J gene TRBJ1-4; D remains unclear. The CDR3 extends over 13 amino acids. Germline-derived CDR1 and CDR2 are MNHEY and SMNVEV (reference sequence). V lost 8 bases, J lost 8 bases, and 15 bases lay in between. CDR3 loop: CASAIWKGEKLFF. The CDR3 DNA follows: TGTGCCAGCGCTATATGGAAAGGGGAAAAACTGTTTTTT.

The rearrangement joins TRBV7-3 to TRBJ2-5, with a tentative D call TRBD2 (6 bases). Trimming removed 0 bases from V and 3 bases from J, with 8 bases in between. Germline CDR1 SGHTA, CDR2 FQGTGA. This CDR3 is built from 14 residues. The CDR3 DNA follows: TGTGCCAGCAGCTTAACTGGAGGGGAAGAGACCCAGTACTTC. This translates into CASSLTGGEETQYF. The complete variable domain, with remaining parts taken from reference TRBV7-3 and TRBJ2-5, reads GAGVSQTPSNKVTEKGKYVELRCDPISGHTALYWYRQSLGQGPEFLIYFQGTGAADDSGLPNDRFFAVRPEGSVSTLKIQRTERGDSAVYLCASSLTGGEETQYFGPGTRLLVL.

The table lists this clone with a count of one. The CDR3 spells CASSPIGSFVAYEQYF. The CDR3 region has the DNA TGTGCCAGCTCTCCGATCGGCAGCTTCGTGGCCTACGAGCAGTACTTC. The chain links TRBV18 to TRBJ2-7; D gene unclear. V lost 6 bases and J lost 2, with 20 bases in between. Germline-derived CDR1 and CDR2 are KGHSH and LQKENI. This CDR3 has 16 residues.

This rearrangement joins TRBV30 to TRBJ1-5; tentatively, D is TRBD1 (5 bases). V was shortened by 3 bases and J by 3 bases, with 15 bases between the two germline ends. The length of the CDR3 is 15 residues. Germline V CDR1 and CDR2: GTSNPN, SVGIG (reference sequence). In DNA form, the CDR3 reads TGTGCCTGGAGCGCTAAGGGGTTATACAATCAGCCCCAGCATTTT. Encoded protein: CAWSAKGLYNQPQHF.

J is TRBJ1-4 and V is TRBV5-1; D is uncertain. The ends were cut back, 2 bases at V and 3 bases at J, with 8 bases in the middle. There are 14 residues in the CDR3. Germline V gene lookup returns CDR1 SGHRS and CDR2 YFSETQ. The CDR3 sequence is CASSFSGSNEKLFF. CDR3 sequence (DNA): TGCGCCAGCAGCTTTAGCGGATCTAATGAAAAACTGTTTTTT.

The CDR3 bases are TGTGCCAGCAGCCCCAGGGAGAACACTGAAGCTTTCTTT. Protein: CASSPRENTEAFF. The rearrangement links TRBV14 to TRBJ1-1; D possibly corresponds to TRBD1 (5 bases). Between the trimmed V and J ends, which lost 4 bases and 1 base, there was a span of 7 bases. This CDR3 region has 13 residues. In germline, CDR1 is SGHDN, CDR2 FVKESK.

V usage is TRBV7-9 and J usage is TRBJ1-1; 9 bases fit TRBD1. This CDR3 spans 15 amino acids. Germline loops: CDR1 SEHNR, CDR2 FQNEAQ (reference sequence). With V trimmed by 3 bases and J by 5 bases, 7 bases remained unmatched. CDR3 residues: CASSFRGQGSTEAFF. The CDR3 region has the DNA TGTGCCAGCAGCTTCCGGGGACAGGGAAGTACTGAAGCTTTCTTT.

The genes are TRBV5-6 and TRBJ1-1, with 11 bases identical to TRBD1. J lost 4 bases, V lost 3 bases, and 5 bases had no gene match. The CDR3 covers 15 residues. The germline gives CDR1 SGHDT, CDR2 YYEEEE. CDR3 sequence (DNA): TGTGCCAGCAGCTGGGGGACAGGGGGGATCACTGAAGCTTTCTTT. Amino acid sequence: CASSWGTGGITEAFF.

This clone was seen a few times. This chain joins TRBV7-9 and TRBJ1-1; 10 positions match TRBD1. CDR1 SEHNR and CDR2 FQNEAQ come from the germline V gene (reference sequence). The V and J ends lost 5 bases and 4 bases, in that order; junction bases with no gene match: 1. The CDR3 extends over 13 amino acids. The CDR3 sequence: CASSRTGGTEAFF. The CDR3 DNA sequence: TGTGCCAGCAGCCGGACAGGGGGCACTGAAGCTTTCTTT.

This clone is a singleton in its sample. The chain employs TRBV15 and TRBJ1-4; D perhaps matches TRBD1 (5 bases). The CDR3 is 14 residues long. CDR1 LNHNV and CDR2 YYDKDF come from the germline V gene (reference sequence). The germline V and J ends were trimmed by 3 bases and 8 bases, with 13 bases remaining between them. CDR3 bases: TGTGCCACCAGCAGGACCCCGTGGGGGGAAAAACTGTTTTTT. It is translated as CATSRTPWGEKLFF.

The chain recombines TRBV6-1 with TRBJ1-1; TRBD1 is a possible D gene (6 bases). The CDR3 contains 16 residues. V was shortened by 2 bases and J by 0 bases, with 13 bases between the two germline ends. Looked up from germline, CDR1 is MNHNS and CDR2 is SASEGT. This CDR3 reads CASSERQDLVNTEAFF. The CDR3 DNA reads TGTGCCAGCAGTGAAAGACAGGACCTCGTGAACACTGAAGCTTTCTTT.

The gene calls are TRBV14 and TRBJ2-7; TRBD1 is a possible D gene (5 bases). V was shortened by 2 bases and J by 2 bases, with 13 bases between the two germline ends. The germline V gene encodes CDR1 SGHDN and CDR2 FVKESK. The CDR3 length is 15 residues. CDR3 region: CASSQLQGPTYEQYF. In DNA, the CDR3 is TGTGCCAGCAGCCAACTGCAGGGCCCAACCTACGAGCAGTACTTC.

This clone was seen a handful of times. This chain uses TRBV5-6 with TRBJ1-3, with D hard to call. The CDR3 is 11 amino acids. Germline values: CDR1 SGHDT, CDR2 YYEEEE. V shed 3 bases and J shed 9 bases, with 7 bases lying between them. CDR3 DNA: TGTGCCAGCAGCTCAACGGGCACCATATATTTT. Translation gives CASSSTGTIYF.